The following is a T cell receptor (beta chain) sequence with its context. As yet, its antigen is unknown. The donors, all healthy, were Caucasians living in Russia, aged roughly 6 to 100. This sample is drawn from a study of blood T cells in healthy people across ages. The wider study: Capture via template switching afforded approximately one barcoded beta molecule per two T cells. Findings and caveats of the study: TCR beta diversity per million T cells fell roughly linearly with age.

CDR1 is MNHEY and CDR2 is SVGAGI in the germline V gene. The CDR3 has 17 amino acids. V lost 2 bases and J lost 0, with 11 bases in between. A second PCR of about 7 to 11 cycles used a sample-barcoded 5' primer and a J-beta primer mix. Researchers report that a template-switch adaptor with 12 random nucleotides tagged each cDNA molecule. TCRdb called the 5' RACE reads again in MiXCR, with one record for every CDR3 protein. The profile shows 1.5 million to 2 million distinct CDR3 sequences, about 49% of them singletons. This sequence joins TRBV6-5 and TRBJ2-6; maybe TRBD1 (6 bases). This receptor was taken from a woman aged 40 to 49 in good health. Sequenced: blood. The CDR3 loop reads CASSYQGSSSGANVLTF. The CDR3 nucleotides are TGTGCCAGCAGTTACCAGGGGTCGAGCTCTGGGGCCAACGTCCTGACTTTC.